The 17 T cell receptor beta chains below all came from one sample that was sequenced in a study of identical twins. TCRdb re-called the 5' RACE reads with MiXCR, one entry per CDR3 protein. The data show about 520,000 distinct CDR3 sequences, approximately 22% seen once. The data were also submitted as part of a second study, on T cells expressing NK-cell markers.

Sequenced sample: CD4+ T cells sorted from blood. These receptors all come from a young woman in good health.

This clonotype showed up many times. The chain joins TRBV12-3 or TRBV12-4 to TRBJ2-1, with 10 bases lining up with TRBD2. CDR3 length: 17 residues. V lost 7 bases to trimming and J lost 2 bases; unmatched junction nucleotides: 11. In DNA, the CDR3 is TGTGCCAGCAACCCCCAGCGGGAGGGCCTCACCTACAATGAGCAGTTCTTC. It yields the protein CASNPQREGLTYNEQFF.

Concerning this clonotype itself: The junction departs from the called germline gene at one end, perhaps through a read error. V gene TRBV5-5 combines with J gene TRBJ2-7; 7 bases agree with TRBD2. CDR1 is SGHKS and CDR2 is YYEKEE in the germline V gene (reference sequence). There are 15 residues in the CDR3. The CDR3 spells CASTLGGALNYEQYF. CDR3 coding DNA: TGTGCCAGCACCTTGGGAGGGGCCCTCAACTACGAGCAGTACTTC.

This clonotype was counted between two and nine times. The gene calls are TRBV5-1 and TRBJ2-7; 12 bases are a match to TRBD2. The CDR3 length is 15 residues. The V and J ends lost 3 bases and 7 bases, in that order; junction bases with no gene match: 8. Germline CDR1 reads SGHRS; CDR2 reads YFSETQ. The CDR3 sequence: CASSSPSGRAEEQYF. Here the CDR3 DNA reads TGCGCCAGCAGCTCCCCTAGCGGGAGGGCCGAAGAGCAGTACTTC.

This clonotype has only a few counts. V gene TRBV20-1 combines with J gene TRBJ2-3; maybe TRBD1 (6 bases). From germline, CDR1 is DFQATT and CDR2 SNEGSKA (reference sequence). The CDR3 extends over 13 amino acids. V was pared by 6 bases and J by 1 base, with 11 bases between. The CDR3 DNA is TGCAGTGCAGCGGCAGGGGGCACAGATACGCAGTATTTT. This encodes CSAAAGGTDTQYF.

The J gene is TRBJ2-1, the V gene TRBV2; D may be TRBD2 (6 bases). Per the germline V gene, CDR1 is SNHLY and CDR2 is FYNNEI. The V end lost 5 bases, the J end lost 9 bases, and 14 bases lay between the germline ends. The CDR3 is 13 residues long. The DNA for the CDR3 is TGTGCCAGCAGTATAGACTGGAGGGGTGAGCAGTTCTTC. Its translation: CASSIDWRGEQFF.

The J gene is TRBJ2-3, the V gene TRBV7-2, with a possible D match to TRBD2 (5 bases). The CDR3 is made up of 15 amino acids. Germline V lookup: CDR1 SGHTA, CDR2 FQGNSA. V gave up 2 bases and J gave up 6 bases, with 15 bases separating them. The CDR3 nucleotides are TGTGCCAGCAGCTTAAGCCCTAGCTCGGTGGATACGCAGTATTTT. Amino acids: CASSLSPSSVDTQYF.

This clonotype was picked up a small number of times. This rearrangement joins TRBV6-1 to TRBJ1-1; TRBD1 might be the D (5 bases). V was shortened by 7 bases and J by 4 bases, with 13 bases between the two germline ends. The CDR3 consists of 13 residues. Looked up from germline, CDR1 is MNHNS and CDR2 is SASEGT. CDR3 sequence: CASNRGGATEAFF. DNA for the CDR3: TGTGCCAGCAACCGCGGAGGGGCCACTGAAGCTTTCTTT.

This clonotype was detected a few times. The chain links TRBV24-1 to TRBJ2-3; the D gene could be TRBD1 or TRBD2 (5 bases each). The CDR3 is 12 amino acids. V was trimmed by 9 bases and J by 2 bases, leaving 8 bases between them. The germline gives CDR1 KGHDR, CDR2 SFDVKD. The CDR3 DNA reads TGTGCCACCGTCGGGACCACAGATACGCAGTATTTT. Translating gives CATVGTTDTQYF.

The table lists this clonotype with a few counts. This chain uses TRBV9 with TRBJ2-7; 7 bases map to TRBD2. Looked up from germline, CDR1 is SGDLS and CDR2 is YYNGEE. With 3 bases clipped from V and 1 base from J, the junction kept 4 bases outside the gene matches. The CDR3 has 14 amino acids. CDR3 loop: CASSAGGPSYEQYF. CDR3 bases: TGTGCCAGCAGCGCGGGGGGACCGTCCTACGAGCAGTACTTC.

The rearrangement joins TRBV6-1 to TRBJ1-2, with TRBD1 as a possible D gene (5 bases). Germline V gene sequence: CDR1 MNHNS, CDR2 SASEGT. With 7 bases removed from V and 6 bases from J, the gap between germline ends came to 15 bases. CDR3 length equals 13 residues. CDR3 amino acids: CASKGATTNGYTF. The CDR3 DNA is TGTGCCAGCAAAGGGGCCACGACCAATGGCTACACCTTC.

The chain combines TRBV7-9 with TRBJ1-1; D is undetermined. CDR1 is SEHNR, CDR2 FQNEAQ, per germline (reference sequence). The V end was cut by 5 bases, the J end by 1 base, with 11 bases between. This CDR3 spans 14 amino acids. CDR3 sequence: CASSPSQGNTEAFF. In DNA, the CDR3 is TGTGCCAGCAGCCCCTCCCAAGGGAACACTGAAGCTTTCTTT.

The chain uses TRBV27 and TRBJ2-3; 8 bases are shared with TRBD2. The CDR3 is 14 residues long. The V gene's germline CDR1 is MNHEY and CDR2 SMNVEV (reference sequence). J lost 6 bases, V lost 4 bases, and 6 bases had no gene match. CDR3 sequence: CASSSPGGADTQYF. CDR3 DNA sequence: TGTGCCAGCAGTTCGCCCGGGGGGGCGGATACGCAGTATTTT.

CDR3 residues: CASSMNYNEQFF. CDR3 nucleotide sequence: TGTGCCAGCAGTATGAACTACAATGAGCAGTTCTTC. The V call is TRBV12-3 or TRBV12-4, the J call TRBJ2-1; no reliable D call. CDR3 length: 12 amino acids. Between the trimmed V and J ends, which lost 5 bases and 3 bases, there was a span of 5 bases.

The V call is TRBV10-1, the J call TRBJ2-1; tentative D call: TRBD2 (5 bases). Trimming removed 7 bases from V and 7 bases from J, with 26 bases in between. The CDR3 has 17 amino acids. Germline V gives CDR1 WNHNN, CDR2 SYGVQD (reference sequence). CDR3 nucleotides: TGCGCCAGCATAGGAGCGGTGAGAGACGAGAATAGAAATGAGCAGTTCTTC. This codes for CASIGAVRDENRNEQFF.

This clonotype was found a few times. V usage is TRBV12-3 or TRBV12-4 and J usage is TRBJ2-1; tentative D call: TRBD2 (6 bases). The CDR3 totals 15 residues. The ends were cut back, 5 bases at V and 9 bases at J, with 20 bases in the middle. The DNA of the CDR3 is TGTGCCAGCAGTCCTACCGGGGGTTCCACCGGTGAGCAGTTCTTC. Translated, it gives CASSPTGGSTGEQFF.

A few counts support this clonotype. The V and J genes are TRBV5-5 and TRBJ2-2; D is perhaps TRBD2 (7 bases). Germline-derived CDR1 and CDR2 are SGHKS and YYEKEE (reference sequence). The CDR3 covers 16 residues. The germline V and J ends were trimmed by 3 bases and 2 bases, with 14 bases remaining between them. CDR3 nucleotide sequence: TGTGCCAGCAGCTGGGGCGGGGGCACTAACACCGGGGAGCTGTTTTTT. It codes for CASSWGGGTNTGELFF.

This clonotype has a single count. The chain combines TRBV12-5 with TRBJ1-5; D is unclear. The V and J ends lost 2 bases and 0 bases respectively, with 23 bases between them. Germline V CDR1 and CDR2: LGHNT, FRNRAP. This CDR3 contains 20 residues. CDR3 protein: CASGLLQDGRTAISNQPQHF. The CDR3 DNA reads TGTGCTAGTGGTTTGTTACAAGACGGACGAACTGCGATTAGCAATCAGCCCCAGCATTTT.